This passage covers 17 T cell receptor beta chains from one sample sequenced in a study of blood T cell repertoires in COVID-19. Assay: immunoSEQ multiplex PCR; the TCRdb copy retains only in-frame clones and omits some. The sample lists under 300,000 clones, over 80% occurring once. The sample comprised peripheral blood. Receptors were obtained from a man aged 25-45 years who had recovered from COVID-19.

The chain employs TRBV9 and TRBJ2-3; D might be TRBD2 (5 bases). The CDR3 is made up of 14 amino acids. The V gene lost 0 bases and the J gene lost 4 bases, with 9 bases spanning the gap. Germline-derived CDR1 and CDR2 are SGDLS and YYNGEE. CDR3 sequence (DNA): TGTGCCAGCAGCGTAGCTGGGGAGTCAGATACGCAGTATTTT. Translated: CASSVAGESDTQYF.

The V gene is TRBV11-2, the J gene TRBJ1-5; weak D call: TRBD1 (5 bases). CDR3 length: 14 amino acids. V dropped 3 bases and J dropped 2 bases, with 8 bases sitting between them. CDR1 and CDR2 (germline): SGHAT, FQNNGV. CDR3 loop: CASSLGGGNQPQHF. In nucleotides, the CDR3 is TGTGCCAGCAGCTTGGGGGGAGGCAATCAGCCCCAGCATTTT.

This chain links TRBV5-1 with TRBJ1-1; no clear D gene. Trimming took 4 bases from V and 3 from J, leaving 16 bases between them. The CDR3 consists of 15 residues. CDR1 is SGHRS and CDR2 is YFSETQ in the germline V gene. CDR3 nucleotides: TGCGCCAGCAGCCCGGGAGGAGTCCGCGACACTGAAGCTTTCTTT. It yields the protein CASSPGGVRDTEAFF. The full variable domain, its missing parts supplied by reference TRBV5-1 and TRBJ1-1, is KAGVTQTPRYLIKTRGQQVTLSCSPISGHRSVSWYQQTPGQGLQFLFEYFSETQRNKGNFPGRFSGRQFSNSRSEMNVSTLELGDSALYLCASSPGGVRDTEAFFGQGTRLTVV.

The J gene is TRBJ1-4, the V gene TRBV6-5; 7 bases line up with TRBD1. The CDR3 contains 15 residues. Trimming at V came to 7 bases and at J to 4 bases, leaving 9 bases not matched to a gene. Per the germline V gene, CDR1 is MNHEY and CDR2 is SVGAGI. For the CDR3, the DNA is TGTGCCAGCACCGAAAGACAGGGCCTTAATGAAAAACTGTTTTTT. Protein sequence: CASTERQGLNEKLFF.

The chain employs TRBV11-2 and TRBJ2-1; D might be TRBD1 (5 bases). The ends were cut back, 10 bases at V and 9 bases at J, with 16 bases in the middle. CDR3 length: 12 residues. Per germline, CDR1 SGHAT and CDR2 FQNNGV. The CDR3, as DNA: TGTGCCACCTCCGCCTATCAGGGTGAGCAGTTCTTC. Protein sequence: CATSAYQGEQFF.

A single count supports this clone. The chain joins TRBV5-1 to TRBJ2-1, with TRBD1 matching 7 bases. V shed 4 bases and J 7 bases; nucleotides not matched to a gene: 8. This CDR3 has 14 amino acids. CDR1 is SGHRS, CDR2 YFSETQ, per germline. The CDR3 here is CASSAVGGMNEQFF. As DNA, the CDR3 is TGCGCCAGCAGCGCAGTAGGGGGCATGAATGAGCAGTTCTTC.

V is TRBV7-2 and J is TRBJ2-5; 9 nucleotides agree with TRBD1. With 0 bases clipped from V and 4 bases from J, the junction kept 3 bases outside the gene matches. The CDR3 runs 15 residues. Germline CDR1 is SGHTA and CDR2 is FQGNSA. The CDR3 region is CASSLAGQGLETQYF. CDR3 nucleotides: TGTGCCAGCAGCTTAGCAGGACAGGGGTTAGAGACCCAGTACTTC.

The chain carries TRBV5-1 and TRBJ2-1; TRBD1 is a possible D gene (6 bases). This CDR3 is 15 amino acids long. V dropped 4 bases and J dropped 6 bases, with 17 bases sitting between them. Looked up from germline, CDR1 is SGHRS and CDR2 is YFSETQ. The chain's CDR3 is CASSRATGLSNEQFF. CDR3 sequence (DNA): TGCGCCAGCAGCCGCGCCACAGGGTTGTCCAATGAGCAGTTCTTC.

This rearrangement joins TRBV20-1 to TRBJ1-2, with D unclear. The germline CDR1 and CDR2 sequences are DFQATT and SNEGSKA (reference sequence). The CDR3 consists of 11 residues. With 6 bases removed from V and 5 bases from J, the gap between germline ends came to 10 bases. The CDR3 sequence: CSAVNRYGYTF. CDR3 coding DNA: TGCAGTGCGGTCAACAGATATGGCTACACCTTC.

This chain uses TRBV2 with TRBJ1-5, with 7 bases that match TRBD1. The CDR3 extends over 15 amino acids. V was clipped by 6 bases and J by 3 bases; unmatched bases: 8. Germline CDR1 reads SNHLY; CDR2 reads FYNNEI. Here the CDR3 reads CASRQTGAVNQPQHF. The CDR3 bases are TGTGCCAGCAGACAAACAGGGGCAGTCAATCAGCCCCAGCATTTT.

This CDR3 is CASSQEASQAGETQYF. The CDR3 DNA reads as TGCGCCAGCAGCCAAGAAGCTTCGCAGGCAGGAGAGACCCAGTACTTC. The J gene is TRBJ2-5, the V gene TRBV4-1; D not resolved. This CDR3 has 16 residues. In germline, CDR1 is MGHRA, CDR2 YSYEKL. V gave up 0 bases and J gave up 4 bases, with 15 bases separating them.

This chain links TRBV2 with TRBJ2-7; 9 bases map to TRBD2. J lost 6 bases, V lost 5 bases, and 8 bases had no gene match. Germline loops: CDR1 SNHLY, CDR2 FYNNEI. The CDR3 contains 14 residues. The CDR3 nucleotides read TGTGCCAGCAGTTTGGGGGGGGGACTAGCCGAGCAGTACTTC. Amino acid sequence: CASSLGGGLAEQYF.

V is TRBV13 and J is TRBJ2-5; perhaps TRBD2 as D (5 bases). From germline, CDR1 is PRHDT and CDR2 FYEKMQ (reference sequence). This CDR3 is built from 12 residues. V gave up 3 bases and J gave up 4 bases, with 6 bases separating them. CDR3 loop: CASSFEGETQYF. DNA of the CDR3: TGTGCCAGCAGCTTTGAGGGAGAGACCCAGTACTTC.

This clone has just one count. The sample contains more than one DNA sequence encoding this CDR3. The chain carries TRBV4-1 and TRBJ1-3, with D hard to call. V lost 0 bases and J lost 0, with 6 bases in between. The CDR3 has 15 amino acids. Germline V gives CDR1 MGHRA, CDR2 YSYEKL. For the CDR3, the DNA is TGCGCCAGCAGCCAAGATCTAAGCTCTGGAAACACCATATATTTT. Protein: CASSQDLSSGNTIYF.

V and J are TRBV5-1 and TRBJ2-5; 7 nucleotides line up with TRBD2. Germline V gene lookup returns CDR1 SGHRS and CDR2 YFSETQ. The CDR3 loop spans 13 amino acids. After removal of 1 base from V and 5 bases from J, the junction contained 2 bases not matched to a gene. The CDR3 loop reads CASSLRGDETQYF. The CDR3 DNA follows: TGCGCCAGCAGCTTGCGGGGGGACGAGACCCAGTACTTC.

The genes are TRBV5-6 and TRBJ2-7; 15 nucleotides line up with TRBD2. The CDR3 length is 17 residues. Germline assignment: CDR1 SGHDT and CDR2 YYEEEE. Unmatched junction bases numbered 7, after V lost 3 bases and J lost 3 bases. CDR3 protein: CASSSPRTSGGVYEQYF. CDR3 nucleotide sequence: TGTGCCAGCAGCTCCCCAAGGACTAGCGGGGGGGTCTACGAGCAGTACTTC. Using reference TRBV5-6 and TRBJ2-7 for the parts outside the CDR3, the full variable domain is DAGVTQSPTHLIKTRGQQVTLRCSPKSGHDTVSWYQQALGQGPQFIFQYYEEEERQRGNFPDRFSGHQFPNYSSELNVNALLLGDSALYLCASSSPRTSGGVYEQYFGPGTRLTVT.

This clone was seen a handful of times. V gene TRBV5-1 combines with J gene TRBJ1-4, with D possibly TRBD1 on 6 matching bases. The V gene's germline CDR1 is SGHRS and CDR2 YFSETQ. Trimming cost V 7 bases and J 8 bases, with 18 bases left between them. This CDR3 has 14 amino acids. The CDR3 nucleotides are TGCGCCAGCTCAGACAGGTCGATTCACGAAAAACTGTTTTTT. Its translation is CASSDRSIHEKLFF.